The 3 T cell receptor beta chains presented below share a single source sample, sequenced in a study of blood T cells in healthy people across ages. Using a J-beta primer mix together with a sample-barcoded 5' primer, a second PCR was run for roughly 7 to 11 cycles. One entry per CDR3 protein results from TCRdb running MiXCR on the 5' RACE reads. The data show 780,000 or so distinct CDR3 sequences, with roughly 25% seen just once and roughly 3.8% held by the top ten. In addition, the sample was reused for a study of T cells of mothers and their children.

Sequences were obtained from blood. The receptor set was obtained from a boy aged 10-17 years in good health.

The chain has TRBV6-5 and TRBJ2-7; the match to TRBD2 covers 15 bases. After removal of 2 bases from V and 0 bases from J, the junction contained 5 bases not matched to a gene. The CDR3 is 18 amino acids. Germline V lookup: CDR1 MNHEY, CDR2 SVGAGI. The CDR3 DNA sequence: TGTGCCAGCAGTTACATAGGGACTAGCGGGAGGTCCTCCTACGAGCAGTACTTC. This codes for CASSYIGTSGRSSYEQYF.

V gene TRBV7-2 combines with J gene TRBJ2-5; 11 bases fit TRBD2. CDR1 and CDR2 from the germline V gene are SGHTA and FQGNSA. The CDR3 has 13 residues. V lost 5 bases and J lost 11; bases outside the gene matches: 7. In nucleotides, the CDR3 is TGTGCCAGCAGCAGGGGACTAGCGGAAGAGCAGTACTTC. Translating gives CASSRGLAEEQYF.

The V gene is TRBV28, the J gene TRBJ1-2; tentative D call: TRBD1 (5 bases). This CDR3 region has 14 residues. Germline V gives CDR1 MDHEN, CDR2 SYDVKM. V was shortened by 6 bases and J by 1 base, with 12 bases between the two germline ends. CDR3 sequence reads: CASSDWGGNYGYTF. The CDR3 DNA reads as TGTGCCAGCAGCGACTGGGGCGGTAACTATGGCTACACCTTC.